This T cell receptor beta chain derives from a study of blood T cell repertoires in COVID-19. TCRdb's copy holds only in-frame clones and misses some; the assay was immunoSEQ multiplex PCR. The sample includes about 65,000 clones, 82% of them seen just once. CDR1 MNHEY and CDR2 SVGAGI come from the germline V gene. Trimming pared 0 bases from V and 9 bases from J, leaving 12 bases between. The CDR3 has 15 residues. This clone was counted a few times. The chain has TRBV6-5 and TRBJ1-6; tentative D call: TRBD1 (5 bases). Sequencing was done on a sample of peripheral blood. This sequence was found in a human donor in a cohort sampled during active COVID-19. In nucleotides, the CDR3 is TGTGCCAGCAGTTACTCAGCAGGGAAATTTTCACCCCTCCACTTT. Translation: CASSYSAGKFSPLHF.